Listed below are T cell receptor beta chains from one sample, sequenced in a study of blood T cell repertoires in COVID-19. Produced via immunoSEQ multiplex PCR; TCRdb's table is partial and in-frame only. This sample has some 400,000 clones, with 80% to 90% found just once. Material for sequencing was PBMCs or T cells enriched from blood (not recorded which). The receptors derive from a young man who had recovered from COVID-19. CDR3s include the opening cysteine and the closing phenylalanine or tryptophan. The D gene is left open where the match is weak. Clone size is given for some rows only: seen once, a few or many times, or a class if the clone is expanded.

d_call: -
cdr3_length: 12
j_call: TRBJ1-2
v_call: TRBV12-3/TRBV12-4
clone_size: -
cdr3_aa: CASSQGNYGYTF
cdr3_nt: TGTGCCAGCAGTCAGGGGAACTATGGCTACACCTTC

d_call: -
cdr3_length: 16
j_call: TRBJ2-7
v_call: TRBV4-1
clone_size: -
cdr3_aa: CASSQDGTAGINEQYF
cdr3_nt: TGCGCCAGCAGCCAAGATGGGACAGCGGGTATCAACGAGCAGTACTTC

d_call: -
cdr3_length: 14
j_call: TRBJ2-7
v_call: TRBV11-2
clone_size: -
cdr3_aa: CASSLPAGTYEQYF
cdr3_nt: TGTGCCAGCAGCTTACCGGCGGGAACCTACGAGCAGTACTTC

d_call: -
cdr3_length: 13
j_call: TRBJ2-7
v_call: TRBV29-1
clone_size: once
cdr3_aa: CSAAARGGYEQYF
cdr3_nt: TGCAGCGCCGCCGCGAGGGGAGGTTACGAGCAGTACTTC

d_call: -
cdr3_length: 15
j_call: TRBJ2-1
v_call: TRBV5-6
clone_size: -
cdr3_aa: CASSRLSGEINEQFF
cdr3_nt: TGTGCCAGCTCCCGGCTGTCGGGAGAAATAAATGAGCAGTTCTTC

d_call: -
cdr3_length: 14
j_call: TRBJ2-1
v_call: TRBV3-1/TRBV3-2
clone_size: -
cdr3_aa: CASSRQGSYNEQFF
cdr3_nt: TGTGCCAGCAGCCGACAAGGCTCCTACAATGAGCAGTTCTTC

d_call: -
cdr3_length: 13
j_call: TRBJ1-1
v_call: TRBV9
clone_size: -
cdr3_aa: CASSVETEQKAFF
cdr3_nt: TGTGCCAGCAGCGTAGAGACAGAGCAGAAAGCTTTCTTT

d_call: -
cdr3_length: 12
j_call: TRBJ1-5
v_call: TRBV12-3/TRBV12-4
clone_size: -
cdr3_aa: CASSPGRWTQHF
cdr3_nt: TGTGCCAGCAGCCCGGGGAGGTGGACCCAGCATTTT

d_call: -
cdr3_length: 15
j_call: TRBJ2-2
v_call: TRBV19
clone_size: -
cdr3_aa: CASSVENYNTGELFF
cdr3_nt: TGTGCCAGTAGTGTGGAGAACTATAACACCGGGGAGCTGTTTTTT

d_call: -
cdr3_length: 18
j_call: TRBJ2-1
v_call: TRBV7-3
clone_size: once
cdr3_aa: CASSPMGGTGAMYNEQFF
cdr3_nt: TGTGCCAGCAGCCCGATGGGGGGCACAGGGGCTATGTACAATGAGCAGTTCTTC

d_call: TRBD1
cdr3_length: 14
j_call: TRBJ1-3
v_call: TRBV6-5
clone_size: few
cdr3_aa: CASSSDRGGNTIYF
cdr3_nt: TGTGCCAGCAGCTCAGACAGGGGAGGAAACACCATATATTTT

d_call: -
cdr3_length: 15
j_call: TRBJ2-5
v_call: TRBV24-1
clone_size: -
cdr3_aa: CATSEARMGAETQYF
cdr3_nt: TGTGCCACCAGTGAGGCTAGGATGGGGGCAGAGACCCAGTACTTC

d_call: TRBD2
cdr3_length: 15
j_call: TRBJ2-5
v_call: TRBV6-5
clone_size: -
cdr3_aa: CASSSGLAGQETQYF
cdr3_nt: TGTGCCAGCAGTTCGGGACTAGCGGGACAAGAGACCCAGTACTTC

d_call: TRBD1
cdr3_length: 16
j_call: TRBJ2-4
v_call: TRBV2
clone_size: once
cdr3_aa: CASSAWTGVGSNIQYF
cdr3_nt: TGTGCCAGCAGTGCCTGGACAGGGGTGGGGTCAAACATTCAGTACTTC

d_call: TRBD1
cdr3_length: 13
j_call: TRBJ2-1
v_call: TRBV24-1
clone_size: -
cdr3_aa: CATIGQGINEQFF
cdr3_nt: TGTGCCACCATCGGACAGGGGATCAATGAGCAGTTCTTC

d_call: -
cdr3_length: 13
j_call: TRBJ1-3
v_call: TRBV5-1
clone_size: few
cdr3_aa: CASSLDQGNTIYF
cdr3_nt: TGCGCCAGCAGCTTGGATCAGGGAAACACCATATATTTT

d_call: TRBD2
cdr3_length: 19
j_call: TRBJ2-3
v_call: TRBV12-5
clone_size: -
cdr3_aa: CASGSNHKQLAGATDTQYF
cdr3_nt: TGTGCTAGTGGTTCGAACCACAAACAACTAGCGGGAGCCACAGATACGCAGTATTTT

d_call: -
cdr3_length: 15
j_call: TRBJ2-5
v_call: TRBV28
clone_size: -
cdr3_aa: CASSIKQGSGETQYF
cdr3_nt: TGTGCCAGCAGTATCAAACAGGGCTCCGGCGAGACCCAGTACTTC

d_call: -
cdr3_length: 18
j_call: TRBJ2-7
v_call: TRBV5-1
clone_size: -
cdr3_aa: CASSLRSQGGSPLYEQYF
cdr3_nt: TGCGCCAGCAGCTTGCGTTCGCAAGGGGGAAGCCCTCTCTACGAGCAGTACTTC

d_call: -
cdr3_length: 14
j_call: TRBJ2-3
v_call: TRBV27
clone_size: -
cdr3_aa: CASSLYSSADTQYF
cdr3_nt: TGTGCCAGCAGTTTATACTCTAGCGCAGATACGCAGTATTTT

d_call: -
cdr3_length: 13
j_call: TRBJ2-6
v_call: TRBV7-7
clone_size: -
cdr3_aa: CASSSRTDNVLTF
cdr3_nt: TGTGCTAGCAGCTCCCGGACAGACAACGTCCTGACTTTC

d_call: -
cdr3_length: 13
j_call: TRBJ2-7
v_call: TRBV29-1
clone_size: -
cdr3_aa: CSVLDYLSHEQYF
cdr3_nt: TGCAGCGTCCTGGACTATCTATCCCACGAGCAGTACTTC

d_call: -
cdr3_length: 13
j_call: TRBJ1-6
v_call: TRBV2
clone_size: -
cdr3_aa: CASNGRRNSPLHF
cdr3_nt: TGTGCCAGCAATGGCAGGCGTAATTCACCCCTCCACTTT

d_call: -
cdr3_length: 15
j_call: TRBJ2-5
v_call: TRBV5-4
clone_size: -
cdr3_aa: CASSLPQEGRETQYF
cdr3_nt: TGTGCCAGCAGCTTGCCGCAGGAGGGCCGAGAGACCCAGTACTTC

d_call: TRBD2
cdr3_length: 18
j_call: TRBJ2-1
v_call: TRBV29-1
clone_size: -
cdr3_aa: CSVVPAQLAGGPYNEQFF
cdr3_nt: TGCAGCGTTGTTCCCGCACAACTAGCGGGAGGGCCCTACAATGAGCAGTTCTTC

d_call: TRBD2
cdr3_length: 17
j_call: TRBJ2-7
v_call: TRBV18
clone_size: -
cdr3_aa: CASSPSPGSGPSYEQYF
cdr3_nt: TGTGCCAGCTCACCAAGTCCCGGTAGCGGGCCCTCCTACGAGCAGTACTTC

d_call: TRBD1
cdr3_length: 14
j_call: TRBJ1-5
v_call: TRBV19
clone_size: -
cdr3_aa: CASSIGQGPQPQHF
cdr3_nt: TGTGCCAGTAGTATAGGACAGGGCCCTCAGCCCCAGCATTTT